This TCR beta chain emerged from a study of blood T cell repertoires in COVID-19. Study-level information: The analysed material was cDNA or gDNA that came from T cells, B-cell-depleted T cells, or PBMCs.

The V segment lost 4 bases and the J segment 5 bases; nucleotides outside the gene matches: 12. CDR3 length equals 16 residues. Germline CDR1 LGHNA, CDR2 YNFKEQ. Original processing notes: Cell counts per sample came from amplifying reference gene primers. Sequencing used immunoSEQ multiplex PCR; TCRdb keeps in-frame clones, though not all of them. V, J and clone size were drawn from that table, and D and trimming were deduced from the DNA. The sample consists of over 200,000 clones, around 90% of them appearing once. This clone occurred once. The clonotype originates from a woman under 30 who had recovered from COVID-19. The sample was peripheral blood. The chain employs TRBV4-2 and TRBJ2-7; 9 bases are a match to TRBD2. CDR3 residues: CASSREGSAGGDEQYF. The CDR3 DNA follows: TGTGCCAGCAGCCGAGAAGGATCCGCGGGAGGGGACGAGCAGTACTTC.